One sample yielded the 25 T cell receptor beta chains listed below, sequenced in a study of OX40 agonist ivuxolimab in advanced cancers. The assay was immunoSEQ multiplex PCR, and TCRdb's table has in-frame clones only and misses some. The sample lists 50,000 to 75,000 clones; roughly 87% were seen once. The sequencing used CD4+ or CD8+ T cells sorted from blood, collected in a trial of the OX40 agonist ivuxolimab. The receptor source for this set is an adult with an advanced solid tumor such as melanoma, head and neck, liver or kidney cancer.

The chain has TRBV5-8 and TRBJ1-5, with TRBD1 identical over 7 bases. Germline assignment: CDR1 SGHTS and CDR2 YDEGEE. This CDR3 has 15 amino acids. V lost 3 bases to trimming and J lost 0 bases; unmatched junction nucleotides: 3. Written as DNA, the CDR3 is TGTGCCAGCAGCTCGACAGGGCTTAGCAATCAGCCCCAGCATTTT. Protein: CASSSTGLSNQPQHF.

V usage is TRBV13 and J usage is TRBJ2-5; TRBD2 matches at 10 bases. The CDR3 loop spans 15 amino acids. From germline, CDR1 is PRHDT and CDR2 FYEKMQ (reference sequence). J gave up 3 bases and V 3 bases, and 4 bases lay outside the gene matches. This CDR3 is CASSFPLAGEETQYF. The CDR3 DNA follows: TGTGCCAGCAGCTTCCCCCTAGCGGGGGAAGAGACCCAGTACTTC.

This chain links TRBV27 with TRBJ1-5; D might be TRBD1 (6 bases). The V end was cut by 2 bases, the J end by 4 bases, with 9 bases between. Germline values: CDR1 MNHEY, CDR2 SMNVEV (reference sequence). CDR3 length: 14 residues. The CDR3 region has the DNA TGTGCCAGCAGTTTACAGGGGCGTAATCAGCCCCAGCATTTT. Translating gives CASSLQGRNQPQHF.

The chain links TRBV25-1 to TRBJ2-1; possible D gene TRBD2, 5 bases. Per germline, CDR1 MGHDK and CDR2 SYGVNS. The CDR3 has 17 residues. Deletions cut 1 base from V and 2 bases from J, with 15 bases between. The CDR3 here is CASSESPFSGAYNEQFF. CDR3 nucleotides: TGTGCCAGCAGTGAATCCCCTTTCAGCGGAGCCTACAATGAGCAGTTCTTC.

The CDR3 loop reads CASSRDRGRGNTIYF. CDR3 in DNA: TGCGCCAGCAGCCGGGACAGGGGGAGAGGAAACACCATATATTTT. The V call is TRBV5-1, the J call TRBJ1-3; 11 bases match TRBD1. Germline lookup yields CDR1 SGHRS and CDR2 YFSETQ. With 4 bases clipped from V and 4 bases from J, the junction kept 4 bases outside the gene matches. CDR3 length equals 15 residues.

This chain links TRBV19 with TRBJ1-2; 7 bases fit TRBD1. J gave up 0 bases and V 4 bases, and 5 bases lay outside the gene matches. This CDR3 is 15 amino acids long. In germline, CDR1 is LNHDA, CDR2 SQIVND (reference sequence). The CDR3 here is CASSTGQVANYGYTF. CDR3 DNA: TGTGCCAGTAGTACCGGACAGGTAGCTAACTATGGCTACACCTTC.

Comment on this clone: A much bigger clone sits one base away, suggesting this may be a read error. The chain links TRBV9 to TRBJ1-1; 7 bases line up with TRBD1. The germline V gene has CDR1 SGDLS and CDR2 YYNGEE. Trimming at V came to 4 bases and at J to 0 bases, leaving 3 bases not matched to a gene. This CDR3 region has 14 residues. CDR3 in amino acids: CASSPGQLNTEAFF. CDR3 nucleotide sequence: TGTGCCAGCAGCCCGGGACAGCTGAACACTGAAGCTTTCTTT.

The chain has TRBV11-2 and TRBJ2-7; a weak D match, TRBD1 (6 bases). Trimming cost V 0 bases and J 0 bases, with 12 bases left between them. Germline-derived CDR1 and CDR2 are SGHAT and FQNNGV. CDR3 length: 16 residues. CDR3 loop: CASSLEDRSLSYEQYF. CDR3 DNA: TGTGCCAGCAGCTTAGAAGACAGGTCACTCTCCTACGAGCAGTACTTC.

The chain carries TRBV28 and TRBJ1-4, with D uncertain. Germline values: CDR1 MDHEN, CDR2 SYDVKM. This CDR3 has 13 amino acids. The V end lost 3 bases, the J end lost 6 bases, and 8 bases lay between the germline ends. CDR3 sequence (DNA): TGTGCCAGCAGTTTGTGGGGTTATGAAAAACTGTTTTTT. It encodes CASSLWGYEKLFF.

This chain joins TRBV25-1 and TRBJ2-5; TRBD1 agrees at 10 bases. J lost 4 bases, V lost 3 bases, and 2 bases had no gene match. The CDR3 length is 14 residues. The germline gives CDR1 MGHDK, CDR2 SYGVNS. The CDR3 bases are TGTGCCAGCAGTGACCGGACAGGGGGAGAGACCCAGTACTTC. It codes for CASSDRTGGETQYF.

V gene TRBV7-9 combines with J gene TRBJ1-2; D ambiguous. The V gene lost 4 bases and the J gene lost 8 bases, with 23 bases spanning the gap. Germline V CDR1 and CDR2: SEHNR, FQNEAQ (reference sequence). The CDR3 covers 16 residues. The CDR3 coding sequence is TGTGCCAGCAGCTCAACGTTAAGGAGGGAATTAGGCGGCTACACCTTC. Amino acid sequence: CASSSTLRRELGGYTF.

This chain uses TRBV7-9 with TRBJ2-4; D is unclear. The CDR3 length is 11 residues. The germline gives CDR1 SEHNR, CDR2 FQNEAQ (reference sequence). Trimming stripped 7 bases from V and 7 bases from J, with 8 bases between. The CDR3 DNA follows: TGTGCCAGCACCACCGGGAACATTCAGTACTTC. Translated, it gives CASTTGNIQYF. Complete variable domain (other parts from reference TRBV7-9 and TRBJ2-4): DTGVSQNPRHKITKRGQNVTFRCDPISEHNRLYWYRQTLGQGPEFLTYFQNEAQLEKSRLLSDRFSAERPKGSFSTLEIQRTEQGDSAMYLCASTTGNIQYFGAGTRLSVL.

J is TRBJ1-1 and V is TRBV19; no definite D call. V shed 8 bases and J shed 2 bases, with 15 bases lying between them. Per the germline V gene, CDR1 is LNHDA and CDR2 is SQIVND (reference sequence). The CDR3 is 14 residues long. The CDR3 nucleotides are TGTGCCAGTCAAATCCGAGGAGGTAACACTGAAGCTTTCTTT. It specifies CASQIRGGNTEAFF.

V gene TRBV2 combines with J gene TRBJ1-5; D remains ambiguous. Germline V gene data show CDR1 as SNHLY and CDR2 as FYNNEI. CDR3 length: 11 amino acids. V gave up 6 bases and J gave up 6 bases, with 6 bases separating them. This CDR3 is CASSLSQPQHF. The CDR3, as DNA: TGTGCCAGCAGCCTCAGTCAGCCCCAGCATTTT.

This clone appeared a few times. The chain couples TRBV29-1 to TRBJ2-5; TRBD2 is a possible D gene (5 bases). V was pared by 4 bases and J by 9 bases, with 12 bases between. Germline-derived CDR1 and CDR2 are SQVTM and ANQGSEA. This CDR3 has 11 amino acids. The CDR3 region is CSVVGGGPQYF. CDR3 nucleotides: TGCAGCGTTGTTGGAGGCGGACCCCAGTACTTC.

Details on this clone: One base away lies a much larger clone, so this may be a sequencing read error. J is TRBJ1-1 and V is TRBV5-4, with a possible D match to TRBD1 (6 bases). Trimming cost V 4 bases and J 1 base, with 8 bases left between them. The CDR3 totals 13 residues. Germline V lookup: CDR1 SGHNT, CDR2 YYREEE (reference sequence). The CDR3 nucleotides read TGTGCCAGCAGCGCGGGACAGAACACTGAAGCTTTCTTT. This sequence encodes CASSAGQNTEAFF.

V and J are TRBV5-4 and TRBJ2-7; D remains unclear. CDR3 length: 13 amino acids. V gave up 0 bases and J gave up 4 bases, with 8 bases separating them. CDR1 and CDR2 from the germline V gene are SGHNT and YYREEE (reference sequence). This chain's CDR3 is CASSLGVGYEQYF. As DNA, the CDR3 is TGTGCCAGCAGCTTGGGGGTAGGGTACGAGCAGTACTTC.

The genes are TRBV30 and TRBJ1-1, with TRBD1 matching over 10 bases. The J segment lost 4 bases and the V segment lost 5 bases, leaving 4 bases of the junction unmatched. The germline gives CDR1 GTSNPN, CDR2 SVGIG (reference sequence). This CDR3 region has 13 residues. The CDR3 here is CAWVGQGGTEAFF. CDR3 sequence (DNA): TGTGCCTGGGTCGGACAGGGGGGCACTGAAGCTTTCTTT.

The chain carries TRBV5-4 and TRBJ2-7; TRBD2 aligns across 11 bases. The V segment lost 6 bases and the J segment 6 bases; nucleotides outside the gene matches: 8. CDR1 and CDR2 from the germline V gene are SGHNT and YYREEE (reference sequence). The CDR3 spans 14 residues. CDR3 nucleotide sequence: TGTGCCAGCAATAGCGGGAGGGAGCGTAGCGAGCAGTACTTC. It codes for CASNSGRERSEQYF.

The chain joins TRBV7-2 to TRBJ1-3; the match to TRBD1 covers 8 bases. Germline CDR1 is SGHTA and CDR2 is FQGNSA. The CDR3 length is 15 residues. The trim removed 4 bases at V and 4 bases at J, leaving 6 bases unmatched. The DNA of the CDR3 is TGTGCCAGCAGCTCAGGACAGGGTGCAGGAAACACCATATATTTT. Its protein product is CASSSGQGAGNTIYF. Full variable domain (remainder filled in from reference TRBV7-2 and TRBJ1-3): GAGVSQSPSNKVTEKGKDVELRCDPISGHTALYWYRQSLGQGLEFLIYFQGNSAPDKSGLPSDRFSAERTGGSVSTLTIQRTQQEDSAVYLCASSSGQGAGNTIYFGEGSWLTVV.

V is TRBV10-3 and J is TRBJ2-5; D possibly corresponds to TRBD2 (6 bases). The J call may be wrong; the DNA end is better matched by TRBJ2-7. Germline lookup yields CDR1 ENHRY and CDR2 SYGVKD. The CDR3 runs to 11 residues. CDR3 loop: CATSGGYEQYF. The CDR3 nucleotides read TGTGCCACCTCCGGGGGCTACGAGCAGTACTTC.

This clone was counted between two and nine times. The genes are TRBV7-2 and TRBJ2-2; the match to TRBD2 covers 12 bases. Germline trimming cut 3 bases from V and 3 bases from J; bases unmatched to any gene: 2. CDR3 length: 16 residues. Germline-derived CDR1 and CDR2 are SGHTA and FQGNSA. CDR3: CASSFSSGRDTGELFF. The DNA for the CDR3 is TGTGCCAGCAGCTTCTCTAGCGGGAGGGACACCGGGGAGCTGTTTTTT.

The V call is TRBV4-2, the J call TRBJ1-1; D ambiguous. V lost 0 bases, J lost 11 bases, and 16 bases lay in between. There are 14 residues in the CDR3. CDR1 and CDR2 (germline): LGHNA, YNFKEQ. The CDR3 DNA is TGTGCCAGCAGCCAAGAGATCGCCGGGTTTAGGGCTTTCTTT. Translating gives CASSQEIAGFRAFF.

This chain links TRBV5-4 with TRBJ2-5, with D perhaps TRBD2 (5 bases). The CDR3 runs 15 residues. From germline, CDR1 is SGHNT and CDR2 YYREEE (reference sequence). With 2 bases removed from V and 1 base from J, the gap between germline ends came to 12 bases. The CDR3 nucleotides read TGTGCCAGCAGCTTAAAAAAGCGGCCCCAAGAGACCCAGTACTTC. As protein: CASSLKKRPQETQYF.

The V gene is TRBV5-6, the J gene TRBJ2-7, with 7 nucleotides matching TRBD1. The CDR3 length is 14 residues. V was clipped by 5 bases and J by 0 bases; unmatched bases: 5. CDR1 and CDR2 from the germline V gene are SGHDT and YYEEEE. CDR3 protein: CASRRQGSSYEQYF. The CDR3 DNA is TGTGCCAGCAGACGACAGGGTAGCTCCTACGAGCAGTACTTC. Full variable domain (missing parts from reference TRBV5-6 and TRBJ2-7): DAGVTQSPTHLIKTRGQQVTLRCSPKSGHDTVSWYQQALGQGPQFIFQYYEEEERQRGNFPDRFSGHQFPNYSSELNVNALLLGDSALYLCASRRQGSSYEQYFGPGTRLTVT.